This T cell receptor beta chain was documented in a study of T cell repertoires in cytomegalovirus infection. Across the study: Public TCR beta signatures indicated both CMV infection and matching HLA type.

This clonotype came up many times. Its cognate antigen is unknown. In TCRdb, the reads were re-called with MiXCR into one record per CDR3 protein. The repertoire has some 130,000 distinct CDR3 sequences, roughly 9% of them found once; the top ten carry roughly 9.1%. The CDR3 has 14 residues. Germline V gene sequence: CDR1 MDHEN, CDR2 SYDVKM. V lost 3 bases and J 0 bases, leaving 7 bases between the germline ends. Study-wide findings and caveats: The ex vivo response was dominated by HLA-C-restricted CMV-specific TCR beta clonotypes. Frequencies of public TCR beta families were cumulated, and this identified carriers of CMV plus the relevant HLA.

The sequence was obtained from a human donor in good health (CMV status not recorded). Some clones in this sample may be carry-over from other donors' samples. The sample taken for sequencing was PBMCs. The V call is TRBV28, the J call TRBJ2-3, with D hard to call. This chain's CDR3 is CASSFGGSTDTQYF. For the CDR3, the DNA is TGTGCCAGCAGTTTCGGTGGTAGCACAGATACGCAGTATTTT.